Listed below are T cell receptor beta chains from one sample, sequenced in a study of control samples from healthy donors and cancer patients. TCRdb's table, derived via immunoSEQ multiplex PCR, lists solely in-frame clones and lacks some. In the table there are 53,000 or so clones, about nine tenths of which are singletons. Sequencing was performed on PBMCs. The source is a man between 60 and 75 years old with head and neck cancer. The CDR3 runs from the conserved cysteine through the conserved F or W. A D gene is named only where the DNA matches it firmly. Where a row states a size, it is once, few, many or the class of an expanded clone; other rows omit it.

j_gene,d_gene,abundance,v_gene,CDR3aa,CDR3nt
TRBJ1-1,-,-,TRBV7-9,CASSRDQGVLEAFF,TGTGCCAGCAGCCGAGATCAGGGAGTTCTTGAAGCTTTCTTT
TRBJ2-5,-,-,TRBV20-1,CSASAVGGTQYF,TGCAGTGCTAGTGCCGTGGGGGGGACCCAGTACTTC
TRBJ1-2,TRBD1,few,TRBV19,CASKGQIYGYTF,TGTGCCAGCAAGGGACAGATCTATGGCTACACCTTC
TRBJ1-2,-,-,TRBV5-5,CASSLAQASYHGYTF,TGTGCCAGCAGCTTGGCACAGGCCTCTTACCATGGCTACACCTTC
TRBJ1-1,-,few,TRBV6-2/TRBV6-3,CASSPPGEMNTEAFF,TGTGCCAGCAGCCCCCCGGGAGAGATGAACACTGAAGCTTTCTTT
TRBJ2-5,-,-,TRBV7-9,CASSLADYQETQYF,TGTGCCAGCAGCTTAGCGGACTACCAAGAGACCCAGTACTTC
TRBJ1-1,-,-,TRBV7-3,CASSLTGQGGGTEAFF,TGTGCCAGCAGCTTAACTGGGCAGGGCGGTGGCACTGAAGCTTTCTTT
TRBJ2-2,-,-,TRBV14,CASSQGRGAGELFF,TGTGCCAGCAGCCAAGGCAGGGGGGCCGGGGAGCTGTTTTTT
TRBJ2-2,TRBD2,-,TRBV28,CASRTSNTGELFF,TGTGCCAGCAGGACTAGCAACACCGGGGAGCTGTTTTTT
TRBJ2-6,TRBD1,-,TRBV9,CASSRTGGAGSGANVLTF,TGTGCCAGCAGCAGGACAGGGGGCGCGGGATCTGGGGCCAACGTCCTGACTTTC
TRBJ1-2,-,once,TRBV5-4,CASRQSAGGAYGYTF,TGTGCCAGCAGGCAATCAGCGGGGGGGGCCTATGGCTACACCTTC
TRBJ1-2,-,-,TRBV20-1,CSARGPSGYTF,TGCAGTGCTAGAGGCCCTTCCGGCTACACCTTC
TRBJ2-7,-,-,TRBV30,CAWSSGRSSYEQYF,TGTGCCTGGAGTTCAGGCCGAAGCTCCTACGAGCAGTACTTC
TRBJ2-3,TRBD2,-,TRBV7-8,CASTRHSGSQDTQYF,TGTGCCAGCACCAGACACAGCGGGAGCCAAGATACGCAGTATTTT
TRBJ1-5,-,-,TRBV12-5,CASGLVSRPPARKNQPQHF,TGTGCTAGTGGTTTGGTATCTCGCCCCCCGGCCAGAAAAAATCAGCCCCAGCATTTT
TRBJ1-1,-,-,TRBV3-1/TRBV3-2,CASSQDWFANTEAFF,TGTGCCAGCAGCCAAGATTGGTTCGCGAACACTGAAGCTTTCTTT
TRBJ2-5,TRBD1,once,TRBV7-2,CASSPRTGGGWETQYF,TGTGCCAGCAGCCCCCGGACAGGGGGTGGGTGGGAGACCCAGTACTTC
TRBJ2-5,TRBD2,-,TRBV25-1,CASSEPRGGEETQYF,TGTGCCAGCAGTGAACCAAGGGGAGGGGAGGAGACCCAGTACTTC
TRBJ1-5,TRBD1,-,TRBV12-3/TRBV12-4,CAIGQGVWQPQHF,TGTGCCATCGGACAGGGGGTATGGCAGCCCCAGCATTTT
TRBJ2-1,-,-,TRBV29-1,CSLRGADPPGNEQFF,TGCAGCCTCCGAGGTGCGGACCCCCCGGGGAATGAGCAGTTCTTC
TRBJ1-3,-,-,TRBV30,CAWREQGVPRSGNTIYF,TGTGCCTGGAGGGAACAGGGCGTCCCGCGCTCTGGAAACACCATATATTTT
TRBJ1-5,-,-,TRBV7-2,CASSQDYGGNQPQHF,TGTGCCAGCAGCCAGGACTATGGGGGCAATCAGCCCCAGCATTTT
TRBJ1-5,-,-,TRBV6-2/TRBV6-3,CASSYGQRNQPQHF,TGTGCCAGCAGTTACGGGCAGCGCAATCAGCCCCAGCATTTT
TRBJ1-4,-,once,TRBV6-1,CASSEGGAGEKLFF,TGTGCCAGCAGTGAGGGGGGCGCGGGTGAAAAACTGTTTTTT
TRBJ2-7,TRBD2,-,TRBV4-2,CASKKGLAGAYEQYF,TGTGCCAGCAAAAAGGGACTAGCGGGGGCCTACGAGCAGTACTTC
TRBJ2-3,-,-,TRBV28,CASSYHSGSRTDTQYF,TGTGCCAGCAGTTACCATTCAGGCTCCCGCACAGATACGCAGTATTTT
TRBJ2-1,TRBD2,-,TRBV28,CASSLVAGGYNEQFF,TGTGCCAGCAGTTTAGTAGCGGGGGGATACAATGAGCAGTTCTTC
TRBJ1-5,-,-,TRBV7-6,CASSLAEGRNQPQHF,TGTGCCAGCAGCTTAGCGGAAGGCCGAAATCAGCCCCAGCATTTT
TRBJ1-1,TRBD1,few,TRBV6-5,CASRGQGAGDTEAFF,TGTGCCAGCAGAGGACAGGGGGCGGGCGACACTGAAGCTTTCTTT
TRBJ2-1,-,-,TRBV29-1,CSVVGLEGSYNEQFF,TGCAGCGTTGTAGGACTCGAAGGCTCCTACAATGAGCAGTTCTTC
TRBJ1-1,-,-,TRBV5-5,CASSLVSLGNTEAFF,TGTGCCAGCAGCTTGGTGTCTCTCGGGAACACTGAAGCTTTCTTT